The next 11 T cell receptor beta chains were all read from a single sample in a study of shared clonotypes between healthy human individuals. Sequencing used immunoSEQ multiplex PCR; TCRdb keeps in-frame clones, though not all of them. The data contain under 1,100,000 clones, 75% to 80% of them seen just once; the ten biggest clones take up roughly 0.65%. The sequenced sample was memory CD4+ T cells from PBMCs. Subset indicated: CD45RA-negative fraction. Source of these receptors: a young man in good health. Some clones in this sample may be carry-over from other donors' samples.

The genes are TRBV30 and TRBJ1-4, with D perhaps TRBD1 (5 bases). Germline lookup yields CDR1 GTSNPN and CDR2 SVGIG (reference sequence). V was trimmed by 2 bases and J by 2 bases, leaving 9 bases between them. This CDR3 has 14 amino acids. The CDR3 protein is CAWSHGGTNEKLFF. DNA of the CDR3: TGTGCCTGGAGTCACGGGGGGACTAATGAAAAACTGTTTTTT.

This clone appeared once. Different DNA sequences within this sample yield the same CDR3. This chain links TRBV18 with TRBJ2-5; TRBD1 agrees at 8 bases. The CDR3 extends over 13 amino acids. V shed 3 bases, J shed 5 bases, and the junction held 2 bases outside the gene matches. CDR1 and CDR2 from the germline V gene are KGHSH and LQKENI. This chain's CDR3 is CASSPNRGETQYF. As DNA, the CDR3 is TGTGCCAGCTCACCGAACAGGGGGGAGACCCAGTACTTC.

The chain links TRBV27 to TRBJ1-5, with 7 bases lining up with TRBD1. CDR1 and CDR2 from the germline V gene are MNHEY and SMNVEV (reference sequence). V was pared by 5 bases and J by 4 bases, with 11 bases of the junction left unmatched. CDR3 length equals 16 residues. The CDR3 region has the DNA TGTGCCAGCAGTCCGCGGACAGGAGGCACAAATCAGCCCCAGCATTTT. Its protein product is CASSPRTGGTNQPQHF.

This sequence joins TRBV21-1 and TRBJ1-1; the table's D call, TRBD1, was not checked against the DNA. TRBV21-1 is a pseudogene segment. The CDR3 spans 19 residues. The CDR3 sequence is CASSKAGDRGRPLNTEAFF. The CDR3 nucleotides read TGTGCCAGCAGCAAAGCAGGAGACAGGGGCCGCCCTTTGAACACTGAAGCTTTCTTT.

This chain links TRBV28 with TRBJ2-7; D not certain. Deletions cut 4 bases from V and 7 bases from J, with 11 bases between. The CDR3 runs to 12 residues. Germline CDR1 reads MDHEN; CDR2 reads SYDVKM. CDR3 region: CASSSHSQEQYF. CDR3 DNA: TGTGCCAGCAGTTCCCATTCTCAGGAGCAGTACTTC. Based on the CDR3 plus reference TRBV28 and TRBJ2-7, the full variable domain is DVKVTQSSRYLVKRTGEKVFLECVQDMDHENMFWYRQDPGLGLRLIYFSYDVKMKEKGDIPEGYSVSREKKERFSLILESASTNQTSMYLCASSSHSQEQYFGPGTRLTVT.

This chain links TRBV27 with TRBJ2-2; 7 bases line up with TRBD2. The V gene's germline CDR1 is MNHEY and CDR2 SMNVEV (reference sequence). The CDR3 extends over 14 amino acids. V dropped 5 bases and J dropped 6; count of bases not matched to a gene: 6. The DNA for the CDR3 is TGTGCCAGCAGTCTAGCGGTTCGAGCCGGGGAGCTGTTTTTT. Amino acid sequence: CASSLAVRAGELFF.

J is TRBJ2-5 and V is TRBV5-1; tentatively, D is TRBD2 (5 bases). Trimming removed 1 base at V and 4 bases at J, with 17 bases between. Per germline, CDR1 SGHRS and CDR2 YFSETQ. The CDR3 has 16 residues. The CDR3 sequence is CASSLSAMRRSETQYF. The CDR3, as DNA: TGCGCCAGCAGCTTGAGTGCGATGAGGAGGTCAGAGACCCAGTACTTC.

The J gene is TRBJ1-3, the V gene TRBV25-1; the D gene is possibly TRBD1 (5 bases). With 1 base removed from V and 2 bases from J, the gap between germline ends came to 15 bases. The germline V gene encodes CDR1 MGHDK and CDR2 SYGVNS. The CDR3 is 17 residues long. The CDR3, as DNA: TGTGCCAGCAGTGAATTCTCCCCCGGGGGTGCTGGAAACACCATATATTTT. Residues: CASSEFSPGGAGNTIYF.

The chain has TRBV5-4 and TRBJ2-5; no clear D. The germline V gene has CDR1 SGHNT and CDR2 YYREEE (reference sequence). The CDR3 consists of 14 residues. Trimming took off 0 bases at V and 0 bases at J, with 6 bases between the two ends. The CDR3 region is CASSLGEYQETQYF. The CDR3 DNA sequence: TGTGCCAGCAGCTTGGGAGAGTACCAAGAGACCCAGTACTTC.

This clone was found a few times. At the DNA level, this CDR3 is encoded by other sequences in the same sample as well. V usage is TRBV7-3 and J usage is TRBJ2-1; D call uncertain. CDR3 size: 13 residues. CDR1 and CDR2 (germline): SGHTA, FQGTGA. Trimming took 1 base from V and 7 from J, leaving 8 bases between them. The DNA of the CDR3 is TGTGCCAGCAGCTTAAACGTGGGGAATGAGCAGTTCTTC. The encoded protein is CASSLNVGNEQFF. Supplemented by reference TRBV7-3 and TRBJ2-1, the full variable domain reads GAGVSQTPSNKVTEKGKYVELRCDPISGHTALYWYRQSLGQGPEFLIYFQGTGAADDSGLPNDRFFAVRPEGSVSTLKIQRTERGDSAVYLCASSLNVGNEQFFGPGTRLTVL.

The chain couples TRBV2 to TRBJ2-5; no clear D gene. The germline V gene encodes CDR1 SNHLY and CDR2 FYNNEI. V lost 9 bases and J lost 4, with 9 bases in between. CDR3 length: 11 amino acids. CDR3 DNA: TGTGCCAGTAGACTCCGAGAGACCCAGTACTTC. Its protein product is CASRLRETQYF.